Reported below is one T cell receptor beta chain. What this receptor recognizes is not known. No base quality values were provided; no much bigger clone lies one nucleotide off. Each collaborating institution followed its own protocols to collect whole blood in K2EDTA tubes. For TCRbeta analysis, collaborators shipped samples in one of three forms: frozen whole blood, isolated PBMCs, or DNA extracted from either of those sample types. The data were taken from a study of blood T cell repertoires in COVID-19 (dated by TCRdb to about 2020). Looking at the study overall: The collaborator samples originated in the United States, Italy and Spain and spanned the acute and convalescent phases of COVID-19. The samples were drawn from two sources: the first 160 participants of the ongoing ImmuneRACE study, and fewer than 1,500 subjects contributed by 6 global collaborators. The dataset comprised deeply sampled blood TCRbeta repertoires from subjects exposed to, actively infected with, or recovered from COVID-19. The sample metadata nearly always contained a de-identified subject ID, COVID-19 status, age in years and sex. The material from the prospective study consisted of cDNA or gDNA derived from T cells, B-cell-depleted T cells, or PBMCs. The repertoires were made available in a free public database intended to serve as a resource for research on the immune response to SARS-CoV-2. Where available, HLA class I and class II types were obtained from metadata supplied by the sample provider rather than from assay-based typing.

What the research found in general, with its limitations: How much clinical and demographic metadata was included differed by source and by participant, and the metadata was provided uncurated.

The immunoSEQ Assay, a bias-controlled multiplex PCR, was used to amplify TCRbeta CDR3 regions from genomic DNA. The source study handled its data this way. Nucleated cell counts per sample were estimated from amplification of reference gene primers within the assay. To quantify the absolute abundance of each unique TCRbeta CDR3 rearrangement, sequence reads were collapsed and filtered. Productive Simpson clonality was computed per sample as the square root of Simpson's diversity index over productive rearrangements. Entries here come from immuneACCESS through TCRdb and include only in-frame sequences with V and J called. Some clones fail to appear in such tables; in the studies checked, an unresolved V gene covers under half of the shortfall, and the cause of the remainder is unknown. Clonal size and the V and J genes are those of that table, whereas D and trimming came from the DNA. The sample includes about 150,000 clones, with approximately 90% observed a single time. The top ten clonotypes cover about 2.5% of the sample.

The germline V gene (reference sequence) supplies CDR1 SGHKS and CDR2 YYEKEE. The CDR3 sequence holds 14 residues, the cysteine and phenylalanine included. Just the 42-base CDR3 DNA is kept, in frame starting at base 1. V ends up 2 bases short and J 7 bases short, with an unmatched junction base count of 1. The chain links TRBV5-5 with TRBJ1-6, with TRBD1 matching 9 junction bases. The sequence derives from a woman in her 70s with acute or convalescent COVID-19. The sample taken for sequencing was peripheral blood. The CDR3 sequence is CASSFGQGNSPLHF. The nucleotides read TGTGCCAGCAGCTTCGGACAGGGGAATTCACCCCTCCACTTT.